Listed here is a single T cell receptor beta chain. The data derive from a study of blood T cell repertoires in COVID-19. CDR3 size: 13 residues. Germline CDR1 is KGHSH and CDR2 is LQKENI. V was clipped by 5 bases and J by 4 bases; unmatched bases: 3. Authors' data handling: Quantification of nucleated cells was approximated via reference gene primer amplification. Repertoires were generated with immunoSEQ multiplex PCR, while TCRdb's copy carries only in-frame clones and drops some. V and J calls and clone size are copied from that table; D and trimming were computed from the DNA. The repertoire holds 100,000 to 150,000 clones, with around 85% as singletons.

The sample consisted of peripheral blood. V usage is TRBV18 and J usage is TRBJ1-1; 8 bases are shared with TRBD1. This clonotype originated in a man aged 70-80 years who had recovered from COVID-19. CDR3 DNA: TGTGCCAGCTCAACAACAGGGGGCACTGAAGCTTTCTTT. This gives the protein CASSTTGGTEAFF.